This TCR beta chain was captured in a study of blood T cell repertoires in COVID-19. Trimming shortened V by 3 bases and J by 5 bases, and 14 bases separated the two germline ends. The CDR3 consists of 15 residues. Germline CDR1 and CDR2: SEHNR and FQNEAQ (reference sequence). Sequenced by immunoSEQ multiplex PCR; TCRdb stores in-frame clones only, minus some. The repertoire consists of approximately 330,000 clones, with approximately 86% occurring once and the leading ten covering roughly 4%. This clone was picked up a small number of times. Participants were placed into cohorts based on the clinical history they reported.

The chain joins TRBV7-9 to TRBJ1-5; D unclear. The sequencing input was PBMCs or T cells enriched from blood (not recorded which). This receptor was identified in a woman aged 40 to 50 with acute COVID-19. The CDR3 region is CASSLVGARDQPQHF. The CDR3 nucleotides are TGTGCCAGCAGCTTGGTAGGAGCCCGAGATCAGCCCCAGCATTTT. Together with reference TRBV7-9 and TRBJ1-5, the CDR3 gives the full variable domain: DTGVSQNPRHKITKRGQNVTFRCDPISEHNRLYWYRQTLGQGPEFLTYFQNEAQLEKSRLLSDRFSAERPKGSFSTLEIQRTEQGDSAMYLCASSLVGARDQPQHFGDGTRLSIL.